Included here is one T cell receptor (beta chain) sequence, with context. No cognate antigen has been identified for it. One base away there is no much larger clone; base qualities are not given. This entry comes from a study of T cell changes during pregnancy in multiple sclerosis (dated by TCRdb to the late 2010s). In the study overall: The study examined how the T cell repertoire changed over the course of pregnancy in women with multiple sclerosis.

The library was made by the immunoSEQ multiplex PCR assay. TCRdb limited this immuneACCESS table to in-frame rearrangements with V and J called. A share of clones is missing; checked studies link under half to unresolved V genes, and the rest is unexplained. For this sample the table gives some 24,000 clones, of which more than 90% were detected only once. Together, the top ten hold under 9.5% of the sample. The CDR3 measures 15 amino acids from cysteine to phenylalanine. The retained sequence is limited to the CDR3, 45 bases, with the frame set at the first base. At the junction V is shortened by 7 bases and J by 4 bases; bases outside the gene matches: 9. From a lookup of the germline V gene, CDR1 and CDR2 are MNHNS and SASEGT.

The chain couples TRBV6-1 to TRBJ2-3, and 9 junction bases match TRBD1. The source material was CD8+ T cells from peripheral blood mononuclear cells, sampled in the third trimester of pregnancy. This TCR derives from a female donor in good health, enrolled as a control in a pregnancy study. The base sequence is TGTGCCAGCATCTCCGGGACAGGGCATCCAGATACGCAGTATTTT. The encoded protein is CASISGTGHPDTQYF.